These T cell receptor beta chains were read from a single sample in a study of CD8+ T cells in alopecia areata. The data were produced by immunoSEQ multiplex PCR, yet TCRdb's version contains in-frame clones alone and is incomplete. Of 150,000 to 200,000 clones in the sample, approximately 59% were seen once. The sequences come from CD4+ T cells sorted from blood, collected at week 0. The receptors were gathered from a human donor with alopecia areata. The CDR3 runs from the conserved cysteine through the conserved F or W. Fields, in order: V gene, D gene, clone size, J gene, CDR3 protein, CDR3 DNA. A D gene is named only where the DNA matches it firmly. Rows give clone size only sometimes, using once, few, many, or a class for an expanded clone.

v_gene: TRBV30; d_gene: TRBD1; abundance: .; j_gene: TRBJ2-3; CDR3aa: CAWSALPGQGRNTQYF; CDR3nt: TGTGCCTGGAGCGCGCTACCGGGACAGGGAAGGAATACGCAGTATTTT
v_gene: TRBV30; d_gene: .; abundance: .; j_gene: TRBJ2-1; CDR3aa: CAWSGNSYGQQFF; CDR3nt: TGTGCCTGGAGTGGGAACAGCTACGGTCAGCAGTTCTTC
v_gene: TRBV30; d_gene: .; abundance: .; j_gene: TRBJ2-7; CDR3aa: CAWRPQLQGLRSEQYF; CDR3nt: TGTGCCTGGAGGCCTCAATTACAGGGTCTCAGGAGCGAGCAGTACTTC
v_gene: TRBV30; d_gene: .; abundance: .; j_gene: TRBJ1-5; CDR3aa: CAWSGDSNQPQHF; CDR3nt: TGTGCCTGGAGTGGCGACAGCAATCAGCCCCAGCATTTT
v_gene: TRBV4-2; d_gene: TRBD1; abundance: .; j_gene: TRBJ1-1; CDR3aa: CASSRLGQTNTEAFF; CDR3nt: TGTGCCAGCAGCCGCCTGGGACAGACTAACACTGAAGCTTTCTTT
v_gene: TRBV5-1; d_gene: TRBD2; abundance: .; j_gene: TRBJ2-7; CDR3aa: CASSAGRGADEQYF; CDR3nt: TGCGCCAGCAGCGCGGGGCGGGGGGCCGACGAGCAGTACTTC
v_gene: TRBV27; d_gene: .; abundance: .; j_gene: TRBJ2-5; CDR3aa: CANRITGSETQYF; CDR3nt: TGTGCCAACAGAATCACAGGGTCCGAGACCCAGTACTTC
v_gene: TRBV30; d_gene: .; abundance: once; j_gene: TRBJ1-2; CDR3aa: CAWSHGTNGGYTF; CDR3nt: TGTGCCTGGAGTCACGGGACAAATGGGGGCTACACCTTC
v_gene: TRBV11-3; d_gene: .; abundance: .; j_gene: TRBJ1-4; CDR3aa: CASSSWQGDEKLFF; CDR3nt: TGTGCCAGCAGCTCTTGGCAGGGAGATGAAAAACTGTTTTTT
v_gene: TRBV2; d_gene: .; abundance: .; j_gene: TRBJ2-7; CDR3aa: CASTGESYEQYF; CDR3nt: TGTGCCAGCACCGGGGAAAGTTACGAGCAGTACTTC
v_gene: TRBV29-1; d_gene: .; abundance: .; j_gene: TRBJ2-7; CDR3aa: CSVEGQGGHEQYF; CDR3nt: TGCAGCGTTGAAGGCCAGGGGGGCCACGAGCAGTACTTC
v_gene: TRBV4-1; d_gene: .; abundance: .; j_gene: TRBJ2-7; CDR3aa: CASSQRPAPDGAYEQYF; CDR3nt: TGCGCCAGCAGCCAAAGGCCGGCCCCTGACGGGGCCTACGAGCAGTACTTC
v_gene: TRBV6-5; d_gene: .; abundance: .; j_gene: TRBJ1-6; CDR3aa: CASSLTAQRFPLHF; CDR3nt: TGTGCCAGCAGTCTGACAGCTCAGCGGTTCCCCCTCCACTTT
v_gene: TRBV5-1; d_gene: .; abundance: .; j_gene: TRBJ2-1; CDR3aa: CASSLFVGAGNEQFF; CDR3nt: TGCGCCAGCAGCTTGTTTGTAGGGGCGGGCAATGAGCAGTTCTTC
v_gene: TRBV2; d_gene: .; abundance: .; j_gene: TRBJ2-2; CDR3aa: CASSEVDAGELFF; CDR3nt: TGTGCCAGCAGTGAAGTAGACGCCGGGGAGCTGTTTTTT
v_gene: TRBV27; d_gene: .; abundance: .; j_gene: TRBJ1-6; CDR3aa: CASSLLYLESPLHF; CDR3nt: TGTGCCAGCAGTTTACTTTATTTAGAGTCACCCCTCCACTTT